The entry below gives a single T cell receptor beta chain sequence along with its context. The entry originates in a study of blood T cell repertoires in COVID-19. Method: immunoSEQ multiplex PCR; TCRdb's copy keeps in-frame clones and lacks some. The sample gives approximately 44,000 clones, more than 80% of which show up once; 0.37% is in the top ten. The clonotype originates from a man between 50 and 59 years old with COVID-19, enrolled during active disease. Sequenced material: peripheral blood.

CDR3 in amino acids: CASSEAPRLNEQFF. The CDR3 DNA reads as TGTGCCAGCAGTGAAGCGCCGAGACTTAATGAGCAGTTCTTC. The chain has TRBV2 and TRBJ2-1; no clear D. Looked up from germline, CDR1 is SNHLY and CDR2 is FYNNEI. The CDR3 length is 14 residues. The V end lost 0 bases, the J end lost 7 bases, and 10 bases lay between the germline ends.